This T cell receptor beta chain was retrieved from a study of blood T cell repertoires in COVID-19. Study-wide context: The samples span acute and convalescent COVID-19 from the United States, Italy and Spain. Sources were T cells, B-cell-depleted T cells, or PBMCs; the material itself was cDNA or gDNA.

Authors' methods: Reference gene primers were amplified, and this amplification served to estimate nucleated cell counts. Method: immunoSEQ multiplex PCR; TCRdb's copy keeps in-frame clones and lacks some. That table furnishes V, J and clone size, whereas the DNA furnished D and trimming. This sample carries approximately 170,000 clones, 82% of them seen once, and the ten largest clones take 10% to 13%. Trimming pared 5 bases from V and 0 bases from J, leaving 10 bases between. The germline CDR1 and CDR2 sequences are SGHVS and FQNEAQ. There are 14 residues in the CDR3. The sequenced material came from peripheral blood. V usage is TRBV7-8 and J usage is TRBJ1-2; D may be TRBD1 (6 bases). The receptor's source is an elderly woman with active or convalescent COVID-19. As DNA, the CDR3 is TGTGCCAGCAGCCTACAGGGTACTAACTATGGCTACACCTTC. Encoded protein: CASSLQGTNYGYTF.